A selection of T cell receptor beta chains follows, all from one sample in a study of CXCR3-negative and CXCR3-positive naive CD8 T cells. TCRdb re-called the 5' RACE reads and catalogs CDR3 proteins one per entry, DNA excluded. Seen in this sample are tens of thousands of distinct CDR3 sequences; the ten most common clones hold more than 0.5%. Sequencing was carried out using naive CXCR3+ CD8+ T cells from blood. These TCRs come from a human donor in good health. Some clones in this sample may be carry-over from other donors' samples. CDR3s include the opening cysteine and the closing phenylalanine or tryptophan. The order of the fields is V gene, J gene, CDR3 protein.

>TRBV29-1|TRBJ2-1
CSVEDGERAADVNNEQFF
>TRBV27|TRBJ2-7
CASSLEGATTYEQYF
>TRBV28|TRBJ2-7
CASSPTGTGSYEQYF
>TRBV29-1|TRBJ1-5
CSVWDSTGIQPQHF
>TRBV2|TRBJ2-1
CANFRTSGVDYNEQFF
>TRBV5-1|TRBJ2-7
CASSPDVARVFYEQYF
>TRBV19|TRBJ2-7
CASSLGLAAYEQYF
>TRBV28|TRBJ2-7
CASSFRTGNEQYF
>TRBV7-9|TRBJ2-7
CASSLGGGEREQYF
>TRBV10-2|TRBJ1-1
CASSEFTVGGNTEAFF
>TRBV7-9|TRBJ2-7
CASSPSNSYEQYF
>TRBV10-2|TRBJ1-5
CPSTEGANQPQHF
>TRBV7-6|TRBJ2-2
CASSPGLAGGLMNTGELFF
>TRBV27|TRBJ1-4
CASSLGQELFF
>TRBV4-1|TRBJ1-2
CASSQELSLYGYTF
>TRBV20-1|TRBJ2-3
CSARDSFGLAGGRASTDTQYF
>TRBV6-2/TRBV6-3|TRBJ2-3
CASSYGLEGGSADTQYF
>TRBV6-5|TRBJ2-5
CASSYSVVAAQETQYF
>TRBV3-1|TRBJ2-3
CASSQGFLGAGVDTQYF
>TRBV12-3/TRBV12-4|TRBJ2-3
CASSPQEKTTDTQYF
>TRBV6-5|TRBJ1-5
CASSYSPIDQPQHF
>TRBV7-9|TRBJ2-4
CASSHRGTAKNIQYF
>TRBV20-1|TRBJ2-3
CSARGGLDPTDTQYF
>TRBV29-1|TRBJ2-5
CSSTGTMGETQYF
>TRBV12-3/TRBV12-4|TRBJ1-2
CASSFGTGSGGYTF
>TRBV19|TRBJ2-1
CASSIAGGYHNEQFF
>TRBV7-3|TRBJ2-1
CASRRSGEDEQFF
>TRBV14|TRBJ1-2
CASSQRLNPGQGKRGYTF
>TRBV7-6|TRBJ2-7
CASSPETGSYEQYF
>TRBV7-2|TRBJ2-7
CASSLKIPYEQYF
>TRBV29-1|TRBJ2-5
CSVGPAWGLETQYF
>TRBV29-1|TRBJ1-1
CSAPGQAGTEAFF
>TRBV7-2|TRBJ2-5
CASSRNLQETQYF
>TRBV7-9|TRBJ2-7
CASSSTLDEQYF
>TRBV27|TRBJ2-7
CASSLPPEQYF
>TRBV6-2/TRBV6-3|TRBJ2-1
CASSYGVLSSYNEQFF
>TRBV7-9|TRBJ1-2
CASSPVPGDYGYTF
>TRBV29-1|TRBJ2-5
CSVVGPLPTGAGGLRETQYF
>TRBV5-4|TRBJ2-5
CASSPRWGLGQETQYF
>TRBV28|TRBJ2-7
CATTTQDRGYEQYF
>TRBV28|TRBJ2-1
CASSPGQYGVNEQFF
>TRBV7-2|TRBJ1-1
CASSWTGSGTEAFF
>TRBV11-1|TRBJ2-7
CASSSMGLETYEQYF
>TRBV7-9|TRBJ2-5
CASSSSGWEETQYF
>TRBV7-9|TRBJ2-7
CASSLPGLPEEQYF
>TRBV7-8|TRBJ2-6
CASSLWALSGADVLTF
>TRBV11-1|TRBJ2-2
CASSSYPGLAFTGELFF
>TRBV7-9|TRBJ1-4
CASSFLTDLAYNEKLFF
>TRBV29-1|TRBJ2-7
CSVEGETGESEQYF
>TRBV7-8|TRBJ2-2
CASSSGLADGELFF
>TRBV5-1|TRBJ2-2
CASILDNTGELFF
>TRBV12-5|TRBJ1-5
CASGPTGQGGNQPQHF